A single sample gave rise to the 9 T cell receptor beta chains below, sequenced in a study of T cells in Graves' hyperthyroidism and ophthalmopathy. Using RNA transcripts as the source, TCR beta CDR3 regions were amplified. An initial round of RT-PCR targeting the TCR CDR3 relied on the HTBI primer set. TCRdb used MiXCR to reprocess the multiplex PCR reads, holding one entry per CDR3 protein. The sample contains 250,000 to 300,000 distinct CDR3 sequences, less than 15% of which appear only once. Input material: blood. The origin of the receptors is a woman aged 25-40 years with Graves' hyperthyroidism that later progressed to Graves' ophthalmopathy.

This clonotype was seen only a few times. This sequence joins TRBV19 and TRBJ2-1; weak D call: TRBD2 (6 bases). Trimming took 5 bases from V and 7 from J, leaving 18 bases between them. The CDR3 extends over 15 amino acids. CDR1 is LNHDA, CDR2 SQIVND, per germline (reference sequence). CDR3 in amino acids: CASSGIGSTGNEQFF. CDR3 DNA sequence: TGTGCCAGTAGTGGGATCGGGAGTACGGGGAATGAGCAGTTCTTC. Supplemented by reference TRBV19 and TRBJ2-1, the full variable domain reads DGGITQSPKYLFRKEGQNVTLSCEQNLNHDAMYWYRQDPGQGLRLIYYSQIVNDFQKGDIAEGYSVSREKKESFPLTVTSAQKNPTAFYLCASSGIGSTGNEQFFGPGTRLTVL.

The sample holds a few counts of this clonotype. The chain carries TRBV27 and TRBJ2-7, with a possible D match to TRBD1 (5 bases). The germline V gene encodes CDR1 MNHEY and CDR2 SMNVEV (reference sequence). Trimming stripped 5 bases from V and 3 bases from J, with 14 bases between. This CDR3 is 14 amino acids long. The CDR3: CASSPRPGHYEQYF. The CDR3 region has the DNA TGTGCCAGCAGTCCCCGCCCCGGACACTACGAGCAGTACTTC.

The gene calls are TRBV3-1 and TRBJ1-4; TRBD1 agrees at 7 bases. Trimming took 3 bases from V and 3 from J; bases not matched to a gene: 7. Per germline, CDR1 LGHDT and CDR2 YNNKEL (reference sequence). CDR3 size: 16 residues. CDR3 coding DNA: TGTGCCAGCAGCCAGGACCCGGGACAGTCTAATGAAAAACTGTTTTTT. It specifies CASSQDPGQSNEKLFF.

This clonotype was seen ten or more times. The genes are TRBV24-1 and TRBJ2-2, with 12 nucleotides matching TRBD2. CDR1 KGHDR and CDR2 SFDVKD come from the germline V gene. This CDR3 has 17 residues. The V gene end was trimmed by 4 bases and the J gene end by 4 bases; junction bases not matched to a gene: 6. The CDR3 sequence: CATSDSLAGGRTGELFF. CDR3 sequence (DNA): TGTGCCACCAGTGACTCACTAGCGGGAGGCCGCACCGGGGAGCTGTTTTTT.

Only a few counts were recorded for this clonotype. The rearrangement links TRBV11-2 to TRBJ2-5; 13 bases line up with TRBD2. CDR3 length: 16 amino acids. Germline V gene lookup returns CDR1 SGHAT and CDR2 FQNNGV. V lost 5 bases and J lost 10; bases outside the gene matches: 13. The CDR3 nucleotides read TGTGCCAGCAGCCAGGAACCGGGACTAGCGGGGAGGCGCCAGTACTTC. The encoded protein is CASSQEPGLAGRRQYF.

The table lists this clonotype with many counts. V usage is TRBV11-2 and J usage is TRBJ1-4; D gene uncertain. V gave up 4 bases and J gave up 4 bases, with 13 bases separating them. The germline V gene has CDR1 SGHAT and CDR2 FQNNGV. CDR3 length equals 15 residues. CDR3 DNA sequence: TGTGCCAGCAGCTCCCCGCGGCGGTATAATGAAAAACTGTTTTTT. Translation gives CASSSPRRYNEKLFF.

The table lists this clonotype with many counts. The CDR3 region has the DNA TGTGCCAGCAGCCCCCATCGACGGACCACCTACGAGCAGTACTTC. Translating it yields CASSPHRRTTYEQYF. The rearrangement links TRBV6-2 or TRBV6-3 to TRBJ2-7; D is unclear. Trimming stripped 6 bases from V and 2 bases from J, with 17 bases between. This CDR3 is 15 amino acids long. The germline gives CDR1 MNHEY, CDR2 SVGEGT.

This clonotype was observed many times. The rearrangement links TRBV7-9 to TRBJ2-5, with D unresolved. This CDR3 spans 15 amino acids. V lost 5 bases and J 3 bases, leaving 16 bases between the germline ends. Germline V CDR1 and CDR2: SEHNR, FQNEAQ (reference sequence). The CDR3 DNA is TGTGCCAGCAGCCCCCCAACCCTAAGGGAAGAGACCCAGTACTTC. Its protein is CASSPPTLREETQYF.

This clonotype was seen only a few times. The V gene is TRBV29-1, the J gene TRBJ2-4, with D maybe TRBD2 (7 bases). CDR3 length equals 15 residues. The germline V gene has CDR1 SQVTM and CDR2 ANQGSEA. Between the trimmed V and J ends, which lost 5 bases and 5 bases, there was a span of 19 bases. This CDR3 is CSVRGRALVENIQYF. CDR3 bases: TGCAGCGTTAGGGGGAGGGCCCTCGTAGAAAACATTCAGTACTTC.